The present TCR beta chain was sequenced within a study of cytomegalovirus exposure and HLA in healthy donors. About the research overall: In an early release, HLA-typed donors contributed about 80 million unique TCR sequences. Study-level results: Being productive about 90% or about 30% of the time was typical of most TCR beta V segments in an earlier analysis. Cytomegalovirus status, reportedly, was diagnosed with high specificity and sensitivity by the classifier.

For this clone: Its antigen is not identified.

Primers for the PCR totalled 60 Vbeta and 13 Jbeta. TCRdb's table, derived via immunoSEQ multiplex PCR, lists solely in-frame clones and lacks some. In the table there are some 140,000 clones, more than 60% of which are singletons. The sample comprised PBMCs. The clonotype was recovered from a woman aged 18-29 years in good health and CMV-seronegative.

The CDR3 here is CAISDAGTGGLETQYF. The DNA of the CDR3 is TGTGCCATCAGTGATGCCGGGACAGGGGGACTAGAGACCCAGTACTTC. The chain employs TRBV10-3 and TRBJ2-5; 11 bases line up with TRBD1. Germline CDR1 reads ENHRY; CDR2 reads SYGVKD. The V segment lost 3 bases and the J segment 4 bases; nucleotides outside the gene matches: 7. This CDR3 contains 16 residues.